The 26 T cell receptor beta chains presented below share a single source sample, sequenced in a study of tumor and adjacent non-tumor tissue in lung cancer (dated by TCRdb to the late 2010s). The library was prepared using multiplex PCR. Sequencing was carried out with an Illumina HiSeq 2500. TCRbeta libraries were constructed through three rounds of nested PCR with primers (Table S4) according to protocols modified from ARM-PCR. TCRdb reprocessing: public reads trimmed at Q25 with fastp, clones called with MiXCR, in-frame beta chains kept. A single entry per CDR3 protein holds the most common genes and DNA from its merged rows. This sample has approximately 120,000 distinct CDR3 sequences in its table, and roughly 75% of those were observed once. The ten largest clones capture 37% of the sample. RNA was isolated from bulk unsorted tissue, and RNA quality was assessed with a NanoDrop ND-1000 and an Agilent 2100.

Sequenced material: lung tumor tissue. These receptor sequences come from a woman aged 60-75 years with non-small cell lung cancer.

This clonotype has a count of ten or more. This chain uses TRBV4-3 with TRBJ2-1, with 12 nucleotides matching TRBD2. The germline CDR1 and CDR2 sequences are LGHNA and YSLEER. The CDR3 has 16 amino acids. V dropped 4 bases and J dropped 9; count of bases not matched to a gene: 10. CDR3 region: CASSREGLAGSGEQFF. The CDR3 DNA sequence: TGCGCCAGCAGCCGAGAGGGACTAGCGGGCTCGGGTGAGCAGTTCTTC.

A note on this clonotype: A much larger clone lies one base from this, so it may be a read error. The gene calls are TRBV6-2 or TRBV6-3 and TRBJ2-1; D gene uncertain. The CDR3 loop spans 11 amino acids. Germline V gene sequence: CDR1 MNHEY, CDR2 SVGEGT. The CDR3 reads CASSYRGEQIF. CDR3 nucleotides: TGTGCCAGCAGTTACCGCGGAGAGCAGATCTTC.

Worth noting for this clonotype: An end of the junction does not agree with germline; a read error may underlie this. In DNA form, the CDR3 reads TGCAGTGCATGTGGGGGCACCGGGGAGCTGTTATTT. This sequence encodes CSACGGTGELLF. V and J are TRBV20-1 and TRBJ2-2; possible D gene TRBD1, 6 bases. The CDR3 covers 12 residues. CDR1 and CDR2 from the germline V gene are DFQATT and SNEGSKA (reference sequence).

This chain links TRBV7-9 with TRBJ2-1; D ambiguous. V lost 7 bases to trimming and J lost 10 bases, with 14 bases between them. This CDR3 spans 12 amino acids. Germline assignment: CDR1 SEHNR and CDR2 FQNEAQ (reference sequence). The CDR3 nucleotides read TGTGCCAGCACTCCGTTCCGAGGAGAGCAGTTCTTC. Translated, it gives CASTPFRGEQFF.

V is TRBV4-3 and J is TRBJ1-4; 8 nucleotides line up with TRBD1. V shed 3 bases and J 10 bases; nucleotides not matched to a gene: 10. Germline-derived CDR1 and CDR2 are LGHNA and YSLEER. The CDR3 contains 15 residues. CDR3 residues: CASSQTGTGDIKLFF. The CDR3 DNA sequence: TGCGCCAGCAGCCAGACCGGGACAGGCGATATAAAACTGTTTTTT.

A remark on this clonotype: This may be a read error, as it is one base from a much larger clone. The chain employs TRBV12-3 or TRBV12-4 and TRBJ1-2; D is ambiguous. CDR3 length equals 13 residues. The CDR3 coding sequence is TGTGCCAGCAGTTTAGGCACTAAGTATGGCTACACCTTC. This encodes CASSLGTKYGYTF.

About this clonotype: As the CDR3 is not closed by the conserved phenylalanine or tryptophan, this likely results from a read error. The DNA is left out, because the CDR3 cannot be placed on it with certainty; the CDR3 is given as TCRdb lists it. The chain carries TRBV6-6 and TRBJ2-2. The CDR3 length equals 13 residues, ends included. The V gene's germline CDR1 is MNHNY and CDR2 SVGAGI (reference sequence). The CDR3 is CASSPSNTGELFV.

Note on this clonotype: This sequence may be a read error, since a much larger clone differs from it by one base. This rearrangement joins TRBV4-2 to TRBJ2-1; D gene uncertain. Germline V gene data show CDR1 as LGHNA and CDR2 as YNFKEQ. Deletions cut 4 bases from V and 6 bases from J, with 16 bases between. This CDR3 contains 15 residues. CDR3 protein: CASSRGLTFSNEQFF. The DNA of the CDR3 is TGTGCCAGCAGCCGCGGATTGACATTCAGCAATGAGCAGTTCTTC.

The CDR3 DNA sequence: TGTGCCAGCAGTTACTCGGGTTCTAGAAACACCATATATTTT. Protein product: CASSYSGSRNTIYF. The chain carries TRBV6-2 or TRBV6-3 and TRBJ1-3; no clear D gene. The CDR3 covers 14 residues. CDR1 and CDR2 (germline): MNHEY, SVGEGT. Deletions cut 0 bases from V and 5 bases from J, with 8 bases between.

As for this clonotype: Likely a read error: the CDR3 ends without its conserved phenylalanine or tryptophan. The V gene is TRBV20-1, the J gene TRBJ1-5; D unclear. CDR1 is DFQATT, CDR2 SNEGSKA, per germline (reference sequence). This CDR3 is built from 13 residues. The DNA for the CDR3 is TGCAGTGCTATTAGGTCCCGCAATCAGGCCCAGCATCTT. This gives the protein CSAIRSRNQAQHL.

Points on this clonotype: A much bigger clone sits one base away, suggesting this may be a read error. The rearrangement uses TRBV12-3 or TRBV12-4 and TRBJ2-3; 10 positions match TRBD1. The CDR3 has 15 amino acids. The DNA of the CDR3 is TGTGCCAGCAGTTTTGGGGACAGGGGCACAGTTACGCAGTATTTT. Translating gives CASSFGDRGTVTQYF.

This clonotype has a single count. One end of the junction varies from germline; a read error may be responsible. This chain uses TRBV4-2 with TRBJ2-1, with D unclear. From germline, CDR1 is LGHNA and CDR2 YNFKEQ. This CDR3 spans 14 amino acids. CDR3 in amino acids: CASSQEVEAREKFF. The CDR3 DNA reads TGTGCCAGCAGCCAAGAAGTAGAAGCGCGTGAGAAGTTCTTC.

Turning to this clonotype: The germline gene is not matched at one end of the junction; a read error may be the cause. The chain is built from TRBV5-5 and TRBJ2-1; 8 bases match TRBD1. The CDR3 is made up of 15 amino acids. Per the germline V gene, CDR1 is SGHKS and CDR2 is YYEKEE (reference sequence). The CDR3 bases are TGTGCCAGCAGCACAGGGGGGAGAACTTACAAGGAGCAGTTCTTC. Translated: CASSTGGRTYKEQFF.

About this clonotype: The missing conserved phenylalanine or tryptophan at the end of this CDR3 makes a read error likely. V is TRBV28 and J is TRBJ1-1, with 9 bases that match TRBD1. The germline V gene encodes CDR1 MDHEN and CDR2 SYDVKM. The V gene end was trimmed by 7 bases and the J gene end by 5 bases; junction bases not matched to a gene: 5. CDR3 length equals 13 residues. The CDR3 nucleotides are TGTGCCAGCAAAAGGGACAGGGAGACTGAAGCTTTCGTT. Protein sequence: CASKRDRETEAFV.

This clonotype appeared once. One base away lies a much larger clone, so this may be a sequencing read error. The CDR3 spells CSVDRESNQPQHF. As DNA, the CDR3 is TGCAGTGTGGACCGGGAGAGCAATCAGCCCCAGCATTTT. The chain employs TRBV20-1 and TRBJ1-5, with D unresolved. Germline CDR1 reads DFQATT; CDR2 reads SNEGSKA (reference sequence). Trimming cost V 7 bases and J 1 base, with 11 bases left between them. The CDR3 is made up of 13 amino acids.

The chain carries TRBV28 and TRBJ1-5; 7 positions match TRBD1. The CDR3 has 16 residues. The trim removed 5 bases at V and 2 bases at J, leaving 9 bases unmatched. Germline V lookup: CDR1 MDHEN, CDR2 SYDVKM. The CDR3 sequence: CASSTRTGRGNQPQHF. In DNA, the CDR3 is TGTGCCAGCAGTACCCGGACAGGTCGCGGCAATCAGCCCCAGCATTTT.

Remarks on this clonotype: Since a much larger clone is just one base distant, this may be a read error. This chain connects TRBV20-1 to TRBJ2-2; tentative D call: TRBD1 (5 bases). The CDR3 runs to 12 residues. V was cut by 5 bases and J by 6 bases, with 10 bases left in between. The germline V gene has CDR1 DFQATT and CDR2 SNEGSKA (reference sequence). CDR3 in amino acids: CSALRESGELFF. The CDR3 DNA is TGCAGTGCTCTCAGGGAATCCGGGGAGCTGTTTTTT.

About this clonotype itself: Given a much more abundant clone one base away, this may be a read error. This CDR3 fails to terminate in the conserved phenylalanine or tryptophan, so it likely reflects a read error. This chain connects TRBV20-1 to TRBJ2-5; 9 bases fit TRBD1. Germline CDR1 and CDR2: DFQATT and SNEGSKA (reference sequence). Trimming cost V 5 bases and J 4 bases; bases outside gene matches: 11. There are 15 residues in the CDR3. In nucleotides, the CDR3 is TGCAGTGCTGGTCCGGGACAGGGATGGGGAGAGACCCAGTACTCC. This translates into CSAGPGQGWGETQYS.

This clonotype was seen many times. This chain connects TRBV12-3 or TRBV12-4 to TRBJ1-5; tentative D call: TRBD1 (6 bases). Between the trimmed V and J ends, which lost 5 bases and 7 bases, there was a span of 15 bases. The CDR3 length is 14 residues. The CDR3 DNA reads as TGTGCCAGCAGTCCCGGCGGGGGCGGGCAGCCCCAGCATTTT. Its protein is CASSPGGGGQPQHF.

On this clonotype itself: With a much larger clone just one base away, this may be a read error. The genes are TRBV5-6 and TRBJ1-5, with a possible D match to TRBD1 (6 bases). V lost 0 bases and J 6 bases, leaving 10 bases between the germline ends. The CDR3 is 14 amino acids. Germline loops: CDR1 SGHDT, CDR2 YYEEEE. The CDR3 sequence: CASSLAQGRQPQHF. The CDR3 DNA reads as TGTGCCAGCAGCTTGGCACAGGGCCGTCAGCCCCAGCATTTT.

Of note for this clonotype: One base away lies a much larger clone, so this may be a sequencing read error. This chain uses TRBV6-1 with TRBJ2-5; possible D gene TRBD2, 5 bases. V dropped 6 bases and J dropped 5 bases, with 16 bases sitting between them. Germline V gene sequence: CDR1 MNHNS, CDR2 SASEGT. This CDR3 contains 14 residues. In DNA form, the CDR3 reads TGTGCCAGCAGCGTCCCGCAGCGAGGGGAGACCCAGTACTTC. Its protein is CASSVPQRGETQYF.

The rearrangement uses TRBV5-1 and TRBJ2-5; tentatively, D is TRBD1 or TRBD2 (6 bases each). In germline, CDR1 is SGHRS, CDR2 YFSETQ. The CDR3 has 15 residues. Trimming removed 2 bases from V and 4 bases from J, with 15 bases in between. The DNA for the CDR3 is TGCGCCAGCAGCTTCGGGGGCAGGGAAGGAGAGACCCAGTACTTC. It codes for CASSFGGREGETQYF.

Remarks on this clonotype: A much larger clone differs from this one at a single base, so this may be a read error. The CDR3, as DNA: TGCAGTGCTGGGGTGGGTTCCCCCCAGACCCAGTACTTC. This encodes CSAGVGSPQTQYF. The V call is TRBV20-1, the J call TRBJ2-5; no clear D. Between the trimmed V and J ends, which lost 5 bases and 6 bases, there was a span of 16 bases. This CDR3 is built from 13 residues. Germline CDR1 reads DFQATT; CDR2 reads SNEGSKA (reference sequence).

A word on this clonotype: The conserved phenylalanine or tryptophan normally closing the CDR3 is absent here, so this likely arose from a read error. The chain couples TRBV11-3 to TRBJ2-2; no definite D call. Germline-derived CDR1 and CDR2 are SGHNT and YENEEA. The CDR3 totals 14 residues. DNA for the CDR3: TGTGCCAGTAGCTTAGTCTCGAACACCGGGGAGCTGTTTTAT. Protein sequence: CASSLVSNTGELFY.

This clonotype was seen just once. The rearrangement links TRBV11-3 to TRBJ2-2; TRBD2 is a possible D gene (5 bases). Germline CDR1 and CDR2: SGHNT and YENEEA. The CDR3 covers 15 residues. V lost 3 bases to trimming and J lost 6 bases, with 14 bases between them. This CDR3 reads CASSFGMGKAGELFF. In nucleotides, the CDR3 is TGTGCCAGCAGCTTCGGGATGGGGAAGGCCGGGGAGCTGTTTTTT.

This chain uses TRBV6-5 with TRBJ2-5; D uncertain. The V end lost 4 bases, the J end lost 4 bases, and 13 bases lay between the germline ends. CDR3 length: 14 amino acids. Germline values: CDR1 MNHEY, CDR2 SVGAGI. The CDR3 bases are TGTGCCAGCAGTTTAACCATGGCCATAGAGACCCAGTACTTC. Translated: CASSLTMAIETQYF.